The 22 T cell receptor beta chains given below trace back to one sample, sequenced in a study of shared clonotypes between healthy human individuals. Measured with immunoSEQ multiplex PCR; TCRdb has only the in-frame clones, and not every one. The sample records a few hundred thousand clones, around 97% being singletons. The sequencing sample was made of naive CD4+ T cells sorted from blood. Regarding subset: CD45RA+ positively selected. The receptor source for this set is a woman aged 25 to 45 in good health.

The chain has TRBV15 and TRBJ1-4; D is uncertain. There are 14 residues in the CDR3. V gave up 0 bases and J gave up 8 bases, with 10 bases separating them. Looked up from germline, CDR1 is LNHNV and CDR2 is YYDKDF (reference sequence). The CDR3 loop reads CATSRDGLSEKLFF. DNA of the CDR3: TGTGCCACCAGCAGAGACGGGCTTAGCGAAAAACTGTTTTTT. The whole variable domain, remainder taken from reference TRBV15 and TRBJ1-4, is DAMVIQNPRYQVTQFGKPVTLSCSQTLNHNVMYWYQQKSSQAPKLLFHYYDKDFNNEADTPDNFQSRRPNTSFCFLDIRSPGLGDTAMYLCATSRDGLSEKLFFGSGTQLSVL.

V usage is TRBV7-3 and J usage is TRBJ2-6, with 8 bases matching TRBD2. Looked up from germline, CDR1 is SGHTA and CDR2 is FQGTGA. The junction had 9 bases not matched to a gene; V was cut back by 5 bases and J by 0 bases. This CDR3 is 18 amino acids long. The CDR3 region has the DNA TGTGCCAGCAGCGACCCCGGGACTAGGGACTCTGGGGCCAACGTCCTGACTTTC. Protein: CASSDPGTRDSGANVLTF.

The chain couples TRBV6-1 to TRBJ2-3, with TRBD2 as a possible D gene (6 bases). The V gene's germline CDR1 is MNHNS and CDR2 SASEGT. The ends were cut back, 2 bases at V and 2 bases at J, with 11 bases in the middle. CDR3 size: 15 residues. The DNA of the CDR3 is TGTGCCAGCAGTGAATTCCGGGAGACCACAGATACGCAGTATTTT. Protein product: CASSEFRETTDTQYF.

J is TRBJ2-1 and V is TRBV6-5; D is unclear. V shed 2 bases and J shed 2 bases, with 7 bases lying between them. In germline, CDR1 is MNHEY, CDR2 SVGAGI. This CDR3 has 14 amino acids. This CDR3 is CASSYVLTYNEQFF. CDR3 sequence (DNA): TGTGCCAGCAGTTACGTACTCACCTACAATGAGCAGTTCTTC.

The V call is TRBV2, the J call TRBJ2-6; weak D call: TRBD2 (6 bases). V lost 7 bases and J 0 bases, leaving 19 bases between the germline ends. The CDR3 spans 18 residues. Germline CDR1 is SNHLY and CDR2 is FYNNEI. Here the CDR3 DNA reads TGTGCCAGCACCGGAGGGCGGGGTGGATACTCTGGGGCCAACGTCCTGACTTTC. It specifies CASTGGRGGYSGANVLTF.

This chain connects TRBV19 to TRBJ1-5; D perhaps matches TRBD1 (6 bases). V was clipped by 4 bases and J by 4 bases, with 14 bases between them. The CDR3 sequence is 15 residues long. Germline loops: CDR1 LNHDA, CDR2 SQIVND (reference sequence). The CDR3 sequence is CASSTGAAGNQPQHF. CDR3 DNA: TGTGCCAGTAGTACAGGGGCCGCCGGGAATCAGCCCCAGCATTTT.

The chain has TRBV27 and TRBJ2-7, with TRBD1 matching 8 bases. Germline V gene data show CDR1 as MNHEY and CDR2 as SMNVEV (reference sequence). The CDR3 consists of 14 residues. V lost 1 base, J lost 3 bases, and 2 bases stayed unmatched. The CDR3 DNA is TGTGCCAGCAGTTTATACAGGGGGAACTACGAGCAGTACTTC. Protein: CASSLYRGNYEQYF.

This chain joins TRBV18 and TRBJ1-2, with 10 bases fitting TRBD1. The germline V gene has CDR1 KGHSH and CDR2 LQKENI. The V and J ends lost 3 bases and 8 bases, in that order; junction bases with no gene match: 6. This CDR3 region has 14 residues. CDR3 loop: CASSPGTGDRGYTF. CDR3 nucleotides: TGTGCCAGCTCACCCGGGACAGGGGATCGGGGCTACACCTTC.

This chain uses TRBV5-1 with TRBJ2-1; D not resolved. The CDR3 consists of 14 residues. V lost 0 bases, J lost 13 bases, and 17 bases lay in between. Germline-derived CDR1 and CDR2 are SGHRS and YFSETQ. CDR3 nucleotides: TGCGCCAGCAGCTTGGAGGCCGGATCTAGGGTCCAGTTCTTC. This encodes CASSLEAGSRVQFF.

The J gene is TRBJ2-7, the V gene TRBV7-5; TRBD2, the D gene given by the table, was not confirmed from the DNA. TRBV7-5 is termed a pseudogene. The CDR3 loop spans 15 amino acids. This chain's CDR3 is CVRSPPTSGSYEQYF. For the CDR3, the DNA is TGTGTCAGAAGCCCGCCGACTAGCGGGAGCTACGAGCAGTACTTC.

The V call is TRBV2, the J call TRBJ1-3; D is possibly TRBD1 (5 bases). Germline V lookup: CDR1 SNHLY, CDR2 FYNNEI. This CDR3 is 16 amino acids long. V lost 2 bases and J lost 3, with 14 bases in between. As DNA, the CDR3 is TGTGCCAGCAGTGAACGCGGGGCAGAGGTTGGAAACACCATATATTTT. Protein sequence: CASSERGAEVGNTIYF.

This sequence joins TRBV7-2 and TRBJ2-5, with TRBD1 matching 7 bases. Germline-derived CDR1 and CDR2 are SGHTA and FQGNSA. Unmatched junction bases numbered 6, after V lost 4 bases and J lost 7 bases. The CDR3 runs to 13 residues. Here the CDR3 DNA reads TGTGCCAGCAGCTCCACAGGGGCCAGGACCCAGTACTTC. This translates into CASSSTGARTQYF.

Written as DNA, the CDR3 is TGTGCCAGCAATCCCGACAGGGCGGGCACCGGGGAGCTGTTTTTT. It codes for CASNPDRAGTGELFF. The chain carries TRBV6-1 and TRBJ2-2; 7 bases are shared with TRBD1. Germline trimming cut 7 bases from V and 4 bases from J; bases unmatched to any gene: 9. This CDR3 has 15 amino acids. Germline loops: CDR1 MNHNS, CDR2 SASEGT.

The rearrangement joins TRBV6-4 to TRBJ2-1, with 10 bases aligning to TRBD2. Per the germline V gene, CDR1 is MRHNA and CDR2 is SNTAGT. CDR3 length equals 16 residues. V was pared by 4 bases and J by 7 bases, with 10 bases of the junction left unmatched. Here the CDR3 reads CASSVSAGGPGNEQFF. The DNA of the CDR3 is TGTGCCAGCAGTGTCTCAGCGGGAGGGCCGGGAAATGAGCAGTTCTTC.

The genes are TRBV19 and TRBJ2-1, with D possibly called TRBD1 or TRBD2 (5 bases each). CDR1 and CDR2 from the germline V gene are LNHDA and SQIVND (reference sequence). V was clipped by 5 bases and J by 4 bases, with 21 bases between them. CDR3 length equals 17 residues. Here the CDR3 reads CASSPPLGELFYNEQFF. As DNA, the CDR3 is TGTGCCAGTAGTCCCCCCTTGGGGGAGCTCTTTTACAATGAGCAGTTCTTC.

CDR3 in amino acids: CASSLLQPQPYEQYF. The CDR3 DNA reads as TGTGCCAGCAGCCTCTTGCAACCTCAACCCTACGAGCAGTACTTC. This rearrangement joins TRBV5-6 to TRBJ2-7; no clear D gene. CDR3 size: 15 residues. Trimming removed 4 bases from V and 2 bases from J, with 16 bases in between. The germline V gene has CDR1 SGHDT and CDR2 YYEEEE.

The CDR3 loop reads CASSKGQKNIQYF. The CDR3 DNA follows: TGTGCCAGCAGCAAAGGTCAGAAAAACATTCAGTACTTC. The chain employs TRBV7-9 and TRBJ2-4; D is undetermined. CDR1 and CDR2 (germline): SEHNR, FQNEAQ (reference sequence). The ends were cut back, 5 bases at V and 4 bases at J, with 9 bases in the middle. The CDR3 consists of 13 residues.

The chain carries TRBV28 and TRBJ1-2, with 8 bases identical to TRBD1. The V segment lost 3 bases and the J segment 4 bases; nucleotides outside the gene matches: 7. CDR3 length: 15 residues. From germline, CDR1 is MDHEN and CDR2 SYDVKM. The CDR3, as DNA: TGTGCCAGCAGTTTGGCCGGACAGGGTTCCTATGGCTACACCTTC. Translated: CASSLAGQGSYGYTF.

The J gene is TRBJ2-7, the V gene TRBV28, with D possibly being TRBD1 (5 bases). Germline V gives CDR1 MDHEN, CDR2 SYDVKM. The CDR3 is made up of 15 amino acids. Trimming stripped 5 bases from V and 0 bases from J, with 14 bases between. The CDR3 DNA sequence: TGTGCCAGCAGTGGGGCAGGGCCGAGCTCCTACGAGCAGTACTTC. This codes for CASSGAGPSSYEQYF.

V and J are TRBV7-3 and TRBJ2-3, with D possibly being TRBD1 (6 bases). This CDR3 region has 15 residues. The germline gives CDR1 SGHTA, CDR2 FQGTGA. V was clipped by 3 bases and J by 4 bases, with 14 bases between them. In DNA, the CDR3 is TGTGCCAGCAGCTTCACAGGGTTTGCTGCAGATACGCAGTATTTT. Translation: CASSFTGFAADTQYF.

CDR3 protein: CASSFGGQGSNEQFF. CDR3 in DNA: TGTGCCAGCAGCTTCGGCGGGCAGGGGAGTAATGAGCAGTTCTTC. The rearrangement links TRBV7-6 to TRBJ2-1; tentative D call: TRBD1 (6 bases). CDR1 is SGHVS, CDR2 FNYEAQ, per germline. The V end lost 3 bases, the J end lost 7 bases, and 16 bases lay between the germline ends. The CDR3 length is 15 residues.

This clone was recorded only once. The gene calls are TRBV5-5 and TRBJ1-5; D unclear. The ends were cut back, 4 bases at V and 1 base at J, with 9 bases in the middle. Germline assignment: CDR1 SGHKS and CDR2 YYEKEE (reference sequence). The CDR3 consists of 14 residues. The CDR3: CASSPKQSNQPQHF. Written as DNA, the CDR3 is TGTGCCAGCAGCCCCAAACAAAGCAATCAGCCCCAGCATTTT.